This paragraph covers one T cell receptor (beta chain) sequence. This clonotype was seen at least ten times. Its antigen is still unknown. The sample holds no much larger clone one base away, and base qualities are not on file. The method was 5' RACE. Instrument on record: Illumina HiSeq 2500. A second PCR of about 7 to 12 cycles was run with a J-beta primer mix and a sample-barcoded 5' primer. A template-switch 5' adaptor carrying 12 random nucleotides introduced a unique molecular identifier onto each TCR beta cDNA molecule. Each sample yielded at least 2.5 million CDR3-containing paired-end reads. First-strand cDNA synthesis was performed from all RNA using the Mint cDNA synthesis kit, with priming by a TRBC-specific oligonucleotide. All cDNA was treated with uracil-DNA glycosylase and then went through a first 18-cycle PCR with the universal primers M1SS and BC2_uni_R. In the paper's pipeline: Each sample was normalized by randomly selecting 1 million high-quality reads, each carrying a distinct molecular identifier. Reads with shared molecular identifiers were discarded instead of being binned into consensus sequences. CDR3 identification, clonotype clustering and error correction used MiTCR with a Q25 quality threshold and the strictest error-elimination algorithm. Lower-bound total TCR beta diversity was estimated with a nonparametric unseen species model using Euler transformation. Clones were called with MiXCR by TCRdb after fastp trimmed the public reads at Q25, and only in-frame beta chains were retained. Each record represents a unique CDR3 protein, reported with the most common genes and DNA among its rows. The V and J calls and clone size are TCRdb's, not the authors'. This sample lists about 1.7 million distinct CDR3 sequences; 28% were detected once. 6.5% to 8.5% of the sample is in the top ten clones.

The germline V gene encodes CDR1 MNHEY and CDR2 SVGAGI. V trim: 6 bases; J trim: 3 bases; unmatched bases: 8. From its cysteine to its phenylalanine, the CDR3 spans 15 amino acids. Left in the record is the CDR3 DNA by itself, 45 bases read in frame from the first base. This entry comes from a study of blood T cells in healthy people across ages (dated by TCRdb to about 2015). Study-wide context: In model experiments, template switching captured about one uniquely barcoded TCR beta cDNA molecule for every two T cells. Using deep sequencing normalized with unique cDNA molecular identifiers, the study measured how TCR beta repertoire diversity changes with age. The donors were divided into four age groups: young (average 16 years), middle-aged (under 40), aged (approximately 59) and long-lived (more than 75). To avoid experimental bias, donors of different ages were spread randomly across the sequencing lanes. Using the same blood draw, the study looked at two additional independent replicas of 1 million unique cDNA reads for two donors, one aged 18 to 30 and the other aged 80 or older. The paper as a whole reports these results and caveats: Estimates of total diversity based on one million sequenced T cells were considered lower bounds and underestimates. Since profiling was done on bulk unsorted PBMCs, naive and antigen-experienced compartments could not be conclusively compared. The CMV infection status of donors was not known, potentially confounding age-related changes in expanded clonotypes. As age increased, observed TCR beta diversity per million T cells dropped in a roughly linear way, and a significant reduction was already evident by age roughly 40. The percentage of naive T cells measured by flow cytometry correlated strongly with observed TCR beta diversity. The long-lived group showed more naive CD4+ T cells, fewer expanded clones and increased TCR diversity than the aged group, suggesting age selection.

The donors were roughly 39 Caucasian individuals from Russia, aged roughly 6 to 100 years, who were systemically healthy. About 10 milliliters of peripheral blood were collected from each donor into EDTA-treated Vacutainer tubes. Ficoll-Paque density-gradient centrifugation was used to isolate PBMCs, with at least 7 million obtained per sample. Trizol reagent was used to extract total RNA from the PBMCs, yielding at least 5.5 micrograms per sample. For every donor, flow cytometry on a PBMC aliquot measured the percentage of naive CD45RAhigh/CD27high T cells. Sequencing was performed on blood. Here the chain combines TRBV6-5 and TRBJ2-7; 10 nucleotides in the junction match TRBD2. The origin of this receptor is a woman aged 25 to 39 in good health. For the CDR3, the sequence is CASSPIAGGSYEQYF. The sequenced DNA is TGTGCCAGCAGCCCGATAGCGGGGGGCAGCTACGAGCAGTACTTC.